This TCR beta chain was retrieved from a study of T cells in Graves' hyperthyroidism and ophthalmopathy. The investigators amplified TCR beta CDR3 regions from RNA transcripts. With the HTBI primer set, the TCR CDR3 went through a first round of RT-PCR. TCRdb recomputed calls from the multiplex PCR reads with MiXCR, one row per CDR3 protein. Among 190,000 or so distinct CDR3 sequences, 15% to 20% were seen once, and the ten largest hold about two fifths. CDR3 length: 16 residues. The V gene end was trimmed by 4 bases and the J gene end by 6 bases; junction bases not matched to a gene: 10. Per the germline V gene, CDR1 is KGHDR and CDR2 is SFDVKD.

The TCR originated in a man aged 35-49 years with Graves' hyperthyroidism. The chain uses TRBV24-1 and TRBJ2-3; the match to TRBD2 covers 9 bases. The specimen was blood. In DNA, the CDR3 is TGTGCCACCAGTGAGGCTCTAGCGGGGCCCGGGGATACGCAGTATTTT. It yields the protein CATSEALAGPGDTQYF.